The 14 T cell receptor beta chains below come from one sample, sequenced in a study of prognosis after radiotherapy for stage I lung cancer. Genomic DNA provided the template from which TCR beta CDR3 was amplified by two-round multiplex PCR. For every TRBV and TRBJ gene, a specific primer was used in first-round PCR. From the multiplex PCR reads, TCRdb called clonotypes with MiXCR, one entry per CDR3 protein. This sample carries around 13,000 distinct CDR3 sequences, 40% to 45% of them seen once, and the ten largest clones take around 40%. The input for sequencing was PBMCs, taken before or after stereotactic body radiation therapy (not recorded which). The receptor set was obtained from a donor at least 50 years old with non-small cell lung cancer.

Details on this clonotype: A much larger clonotype is one base distant, so this may be a read error. The CDR3 DNA reads as TGTGCCAGCATGGGCCCGCGGGACTTCTTC. Encoded protein: CASMGPRDFF. V gene TRBV6-2 or TRBV6-3 combines with J gene TRBJ2-7, with D possibly matching TRBD2 (6 bases). Germline V lookup: CDR1 MNHEY, CDR2 SVGEGT. The CDR3 totals 10 residues.

The V call is TRBV5-1, the J call TRBJ2-2; D perhaps matches TRBD1 (6 bases). This CDR3 has 17 residues. Trimming removed 3 bases at V and 5 bases at J, with 20 bases between. The germline gives CDR1 SGHRS, CDR2 YFSETQ. CDR3 DNA: TGCGCCAGCAGCTACCAGGGGCCCGCCTTGGGTACCGGGGAGCTGTTTTTT. Its translation is CASSYQGPALGTGELFF.

On this clonotype: A read error is the likely source, as a far larger clone sits one nucleotide away. The chain combines TRBV6-2 or TRBV6-3 with TRBJ1-1; D is possibly TRBD1 (6 bases). Trimming pared 6 bases from V and 7 bases from J, leaving 12 bases between. This CDR3 has 12 residues. Germline-derived CDR1 and CDR2 are MNHEY and SVGEGT. The DNA for the CDR3 is TGTGCCAGCAGGGACAGTTGTCTTGAAGCTTTCTTT. It yields the protein CASRDSCLEAFF.

This clonotype was picked up many times. This chain uses TRBV10-2 with TRBJ2-7; 7 bases are shared with TRBD1. V shed 2 bases, J shed 5 bases, and the junction held 6 bases outside the gene matches. Germline V lookup: CDR1 WSHSY, CDR2 SAAADI. This CDR3 comprises 14 residues. CDR3 region: CASSERQGVHEQYF. CDR3 in DNA: TGCGCCAGCAGTGAGCGGCAGGGGGTCCACGAGCAGTACTTC.

To note about this clonotype: A far bigger clonotype differs at one base, so this is likely a read error. The chain has TRBV7-9 and TRBJ2-3; D gene uncertain. The CDR3 consists of 14 residues. Germline CDR1 reads SEHNR; CDR2 reads FQNEAQ (reference sequence). CDR3 sequence: CASSAAGPTDTHYF. The CDR3 DNA is TGTGCCAGCAGCGCCGCCGGCCCCACAGATACGCATTATTTT.

By share, this clonotype ranks as medium-sized. This chain joins TRBV6-1 and TRBJ1-3, with TRBD1 matching 9 bases. V lost 5 bases, J lost 0 bases, and 5 bases stayed unmatched. CDR1 and CDR2 (germline): MNHNS, SASEGT. CDR3 size: 16 residues. The CDR3 DNA is TGTGCCAGCAGTCCCGGGACAGGGAGCTCTGGAAACACCATATATTTT. Its protein is CASSPGTGSSGNTIYF.

About this clonotype itself: This may be a read error, as it is one base from a much larger clone. This sequence joins TRBV9 and TRBJ2-5; D assignment may be TRBD1 or TRBD2 (5 bases each). Trimming left V 3 bases short and J 5 bases short, with 23 bases between. Germline CDR1 is SGDLS and CDR2 is YYNGEE. The CDR3 contains 17 residues. The chain's CDR3 is CASSEATPGRRSETQYF. DNA of the CDR3: TGTGCCAGCAGCGAGGCCACCCCGGGGCGGCGGTCGGAGACCCAGTACTTC.

This clonotype was seen a single time. The CDR3 DNA is TGTGCCAGCAGTGAAGCACTAGCGGCCTACGAGCAGTACTTC. Translated: CASSEALAAYEQYF. The chain has TRBV6-1 and TRBJ2-7; 8 bases fit TRBD2. Germline V gene data show CDR1 as MNHNS and CDR2 as SASEGT. The CDR3 consists of 14 residues. Trimming at V came to 0 bases and at J to 2 bases, leaving 0 bases not matched to a gene.

Ten or more counts support this clonotype. This chain joins TRBV16 and TRBJ1-6; D remains ambiguous. Trimming pared 1 base from V and 11 bases from J, leaving 9 bases between. This CDR3 comprises 13 residues. From germline, CDR1 is KGHSY and CDR2 FQNENV. As DNA, the CDR3 is TGTGCCAGCAGCCAATTTGGGAGAACACCCCTCCACTTT. Protein: CASSQFGRTPLHF.

This clonotype has ten or more counts. This chain uses TRBV20-1 with TRBJ1-5; 8 positions match TRBD1. The V and J ends lost 2 bases and 9 bases, in that order; junction bases with no gene match: 3. This CDR3 comprises 12 residues. CDR1 and CDR2 (germline): DFQATT, SNEGSKA (reference sequence). CDR3 region: CSARQGAGPQHF. In DNA form, the CDR3 reads TGCAGTGCTAGACAGGGGGCAGGGCCCCAGCATTTT.

The genes are TRBV7-2 and TRBJ1-5; D is unresolved. V lost 5 bases to trimming and J lost 4 bases, with 15 bases between them. This CDR3 has 15 amino acids. The V gene's germline CDR1 is SGHTA and CDR2 FQGNSA. The CDR3 protein is CASSADPGGNQPQHF. CDR3 bases: TGTGCCAGCAGCGCCGACCCGGGCGGGAATCAGCCCCAGCATTTT. The full variable domain, completed using reference TRBV7-2 and TRBJ1-5, is GAGVSQSPSNKVTEKGKDVELRCDPISGHTALYWYRQSLGQGLEFLIYFQGNSAPDKSGLPSDRFSAERTGGSVSTLTIQRTQQEDSAVYLCASSADPGGNQPQHFGDGTRLSIL.

This clonotype was seen once. The CDR3 DNA follows: TGTGCCAGCAGCGTGAGGAAAACCTACGAGCAGTACTTC. This translates into CASSVRKTYEQYF. This sequence joins TRBV5-4 and TRBJ2-7, with D unclear. The CDR3 consists of 13 residues. Germline V gene sequence: CDR1 SGHNT, CDR2 YYREEE (reference sequence). Between the trimmed V and J ends, which lost 4 bases and 2 bases, there was a span of 10 bases.

The chain is built from TRBV28 and TRBJ2-2; 7 bases are a match to TRBD2. Germline CDR1 is MDHEN and CDR2 is SYDVKM. The V and J ends lost 5 bases and 2 bases, in that order; junction bases with no gene match: 8. The CDR3 extends over 16 amino acids. The DNA for the CDR3 is TGTGCCAGCAGTACAACTAGCGACAGAAACACCGGGGAGCTGTTTTTT. Its translation is CASSTTSDRNTGELFF.

This clonotype was observed a few times. V gene TRBV6-2 or TRBV6-3 combines with J gene TRBJ1-6; TRBD1 might be the D (5 bases). This CDR3 has 16 residues. With 4 bases removed from V and 4 bases from J, the gap between germline ends came to 14 bases. Looked up from germline, CDR1 is MNHEY and CDR2 is SVGEGT. The CDR3 is CASSSIPTEYNSPLHF. The CDR3 DNA reads as TGTGCCAGCAGTTCGATCCCGACAGAGTATAATTCACCCCTCCACTTT.